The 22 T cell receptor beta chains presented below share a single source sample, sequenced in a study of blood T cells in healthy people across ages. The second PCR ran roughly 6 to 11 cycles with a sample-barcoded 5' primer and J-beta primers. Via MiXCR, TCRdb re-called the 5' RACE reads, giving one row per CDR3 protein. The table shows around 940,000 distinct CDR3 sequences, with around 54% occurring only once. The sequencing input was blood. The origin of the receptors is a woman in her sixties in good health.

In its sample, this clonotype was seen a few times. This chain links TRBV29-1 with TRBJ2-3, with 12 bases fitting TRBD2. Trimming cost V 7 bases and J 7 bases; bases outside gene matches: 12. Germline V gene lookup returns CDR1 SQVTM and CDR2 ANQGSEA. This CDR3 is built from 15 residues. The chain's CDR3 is CSAESASGRANTQYF. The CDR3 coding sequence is TGCAGCGCCGAGTCGGCTAGCGGGAGGGCGAATACGCAGTATTTT.

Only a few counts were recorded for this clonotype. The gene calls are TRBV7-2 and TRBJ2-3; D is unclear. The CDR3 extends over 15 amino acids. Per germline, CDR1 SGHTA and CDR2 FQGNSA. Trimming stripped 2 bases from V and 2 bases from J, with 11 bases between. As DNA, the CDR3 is TGTGCCAGCAGCTTAATAGGGTCGATCACAGATACGCAGTATTTT. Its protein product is CASSLIGSITDTQYF.

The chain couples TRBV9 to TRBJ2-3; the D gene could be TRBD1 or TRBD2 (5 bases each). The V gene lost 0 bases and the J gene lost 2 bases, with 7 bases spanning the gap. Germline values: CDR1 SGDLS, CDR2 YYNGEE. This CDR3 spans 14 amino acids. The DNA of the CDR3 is TGTGCCAGCAGCGTAGGGGGGATCACAGATACGCAGTATTTT. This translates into CASSVGGITDTQYF.

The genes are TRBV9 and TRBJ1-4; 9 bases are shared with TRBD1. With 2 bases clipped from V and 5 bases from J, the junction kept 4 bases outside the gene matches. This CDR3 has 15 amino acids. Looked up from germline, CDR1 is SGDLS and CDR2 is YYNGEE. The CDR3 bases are TGTGCCAGCAGCGTCCCGACAGGGGGAAATGAAAAACTGTTTTTT. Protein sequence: CASSVPTGGNEKLFF.

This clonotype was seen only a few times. The CDR3 is CASSLETVTDTQYF. In nucleotides, the CDR3 is TGTGCCAGCAGTTTAGAGACAGTCACAGATACGCAGTATTTT. V and J are TRBV28 and TRBJ2-3; D perhaps matches TRBD1 (5 bases). The CDR3 is 14 residues long. Trimming pared 2 bases from V and 2 bases from J, leaving 8 bases between. Germline CDR1 and CDR2: MDHEN and SYDVKM. The whole variable domain, remainder taken from reference TRBV28 and TRBJ2-3, is DVKVTQSSRYLVKRTGEKVFLECVQDMDHENMFWYRQDPGLGLRLIYFSYDVKMKEKGDIPEGYSVSREKKERFSLILESASTNQTSMYLCASSLETVTDTQYFGPGTRLTVL.

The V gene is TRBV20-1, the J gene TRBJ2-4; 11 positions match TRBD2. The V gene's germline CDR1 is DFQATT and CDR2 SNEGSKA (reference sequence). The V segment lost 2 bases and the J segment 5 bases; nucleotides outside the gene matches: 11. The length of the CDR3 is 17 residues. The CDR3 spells CSARRYTSGRGQNIQYF. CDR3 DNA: TGCAGTGCTAGACGCTATACTAGCGGGAGAGGGCAAAACATTCAGTACTTC.

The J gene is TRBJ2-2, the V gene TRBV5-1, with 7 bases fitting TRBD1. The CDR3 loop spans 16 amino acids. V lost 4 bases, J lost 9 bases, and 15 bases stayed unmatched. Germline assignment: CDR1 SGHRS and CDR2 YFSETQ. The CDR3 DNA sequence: TGCGCCAGCAGCAGAGGACAGGCCTCGTCTTACCGGGAGCTGTTTTTT. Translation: CASSRGQASSYRELFF. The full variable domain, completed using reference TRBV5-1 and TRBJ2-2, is KAGVTQTPRYLIKTRGQQVTLSCSPISGHRSVSWYQQTPGQGLQFLFEYFSETQRNKGNFPGRFSGRQFSNSRSEMNVSTLELGDSALYLCASSRGQASSYRELFFGEGSRLTVL.

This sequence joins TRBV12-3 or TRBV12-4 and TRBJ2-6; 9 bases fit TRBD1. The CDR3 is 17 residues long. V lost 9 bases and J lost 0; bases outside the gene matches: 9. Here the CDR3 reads CASRRGQGASGANVLTF. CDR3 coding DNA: TGTGCCAGTAGAAGGGGACAGGGAGCCTCTGGGGCCAACGTCCTGACTTTC.

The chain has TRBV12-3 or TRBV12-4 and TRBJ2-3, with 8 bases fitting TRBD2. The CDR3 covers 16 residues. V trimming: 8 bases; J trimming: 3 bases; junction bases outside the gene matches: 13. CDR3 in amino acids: CASRRRREVRTDTQYF. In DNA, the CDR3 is TGTGCCAGCCGGCGGCGGCGGGAGGTCAGAACAGATACGCAGTATTTT.

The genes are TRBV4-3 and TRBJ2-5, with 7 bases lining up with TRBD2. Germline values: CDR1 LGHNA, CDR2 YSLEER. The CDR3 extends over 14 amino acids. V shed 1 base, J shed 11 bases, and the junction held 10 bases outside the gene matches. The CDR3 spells CASSQVSSRGEQYF. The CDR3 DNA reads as TGCGCCAGCAGCCAAGTGTCTAGCCGGGGGGAGCAGTACTTC.

Here the CDR3 DNA reads TGTGCCAGCAGCCAAGCAGGGGGCAAAGAGACCCAGTACTTC. Translated, it gives CASSQAGGKETQYF. This rearrangement joins TRBV3-1 to TRBJ2-5, with 8 positions matching TRBD1. In germline, CDR1 is LGHDT, CDR2 YNNKEL (reference sequence). J gave up 3 bases and V 1 base, and 1 base lay outside the gene matches. The CDR3 contains 14 residues.

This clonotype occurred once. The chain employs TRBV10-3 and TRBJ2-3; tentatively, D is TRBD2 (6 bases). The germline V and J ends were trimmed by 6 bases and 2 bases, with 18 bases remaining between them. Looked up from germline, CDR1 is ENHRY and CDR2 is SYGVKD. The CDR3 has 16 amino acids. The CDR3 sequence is CAISTGSPGTTDTQYF. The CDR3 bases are TGTGCCATCAGCACCGGGAGCCCCGGGACCACAGATACGCAGTATTTT.

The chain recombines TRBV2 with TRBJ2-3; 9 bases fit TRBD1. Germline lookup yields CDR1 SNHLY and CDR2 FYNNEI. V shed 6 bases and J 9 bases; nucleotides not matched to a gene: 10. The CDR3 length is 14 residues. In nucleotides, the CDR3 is TGTGCCAGCAGGAAGGACAGGGGTCTGTGGACGCAGTATTTT. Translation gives CASRKDRGLWTQYF.

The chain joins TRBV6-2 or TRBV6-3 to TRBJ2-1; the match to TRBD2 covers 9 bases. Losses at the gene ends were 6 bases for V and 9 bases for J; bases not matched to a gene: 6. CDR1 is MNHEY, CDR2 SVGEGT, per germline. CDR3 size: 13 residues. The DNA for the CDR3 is TGTGCCAGCAGCCTTAGCGGGAGCGCTGAGCAGTTCTTC. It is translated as CASSLSGSAEQFF.

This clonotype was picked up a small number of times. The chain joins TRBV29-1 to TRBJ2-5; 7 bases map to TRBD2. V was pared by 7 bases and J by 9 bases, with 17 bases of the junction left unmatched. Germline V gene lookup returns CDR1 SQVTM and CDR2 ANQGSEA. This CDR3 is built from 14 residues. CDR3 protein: CSALRTEARGAQYF. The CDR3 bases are TGCAGCGCTCTGCGGACTGAGGCTCGGGGGGCCCAGTACTTC. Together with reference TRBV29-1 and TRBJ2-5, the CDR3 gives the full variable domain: SAVISQKPSRDICQRGTSLTIQCQVDSQVTMMFWYRQQPGQSLTLIATANQGSEATYESGFVIDKFPISRPNLTFSTLTVSNMSPEDSSIYLCSALRTEARGAQYFGPGTRLLVL.

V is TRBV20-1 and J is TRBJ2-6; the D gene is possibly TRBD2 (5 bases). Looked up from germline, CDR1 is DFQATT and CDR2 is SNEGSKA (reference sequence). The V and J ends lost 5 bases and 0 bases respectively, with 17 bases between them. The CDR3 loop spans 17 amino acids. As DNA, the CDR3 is TGCAGTGCTTGGCCGCGACTGGGAGTCTCTGGGGCCAACGTCCTGACTTTC. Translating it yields CSAWPRLGVSGANVLTF.

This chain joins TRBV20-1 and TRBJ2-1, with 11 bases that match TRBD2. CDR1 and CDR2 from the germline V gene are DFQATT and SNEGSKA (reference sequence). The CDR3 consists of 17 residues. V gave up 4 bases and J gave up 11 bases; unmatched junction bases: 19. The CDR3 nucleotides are TGCAGTGCTATTCTTGCTAGCGGGAGGACCCTCAGTCGTAAGCAGTTCTTC. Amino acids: CSAILASGRTLSRKQFF.

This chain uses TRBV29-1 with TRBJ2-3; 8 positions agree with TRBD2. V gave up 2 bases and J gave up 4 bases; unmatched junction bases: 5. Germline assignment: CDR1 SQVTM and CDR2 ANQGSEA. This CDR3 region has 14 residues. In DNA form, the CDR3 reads TGCAGCGTTGAAAGGGGAGCGGGGGCAGATACGCAGTATTTT. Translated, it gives CSVERGAGADTQYF.

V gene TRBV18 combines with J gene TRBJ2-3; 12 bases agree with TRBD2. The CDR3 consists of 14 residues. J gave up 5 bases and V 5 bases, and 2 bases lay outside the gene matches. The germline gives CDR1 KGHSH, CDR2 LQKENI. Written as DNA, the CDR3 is TGTGCCAGCTCAAGACTAGCGGGAGAAGATACGCAGTATTTT. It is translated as CASSRLAGEDTQYF.

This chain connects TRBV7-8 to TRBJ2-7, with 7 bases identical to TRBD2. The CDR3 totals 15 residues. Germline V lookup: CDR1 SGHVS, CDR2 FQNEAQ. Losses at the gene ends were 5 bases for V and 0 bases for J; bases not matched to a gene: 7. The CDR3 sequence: CASSPLAVSSYEQYF. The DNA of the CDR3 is TGTGCCAGCAGCCCCCTAGCGGTTAGCTCCTACGAGCAGTACTTC.

CDR3 coding DNA: TGCGCCAGAAACTTCTATGAGCAGTACTTC. Amino acid sequence: CARNFYEQYF. This rearrangement joins TRBV10-1 to TRBJ2-4; D is undetermined. This CDR3 has 10 residues. The germline V gene has CDR1 WNHNN and CDR2 SYGVQD (reference sequence). The ends were cut back, 9 bases at V and 13 bases at J, with 13 bases in the middle.

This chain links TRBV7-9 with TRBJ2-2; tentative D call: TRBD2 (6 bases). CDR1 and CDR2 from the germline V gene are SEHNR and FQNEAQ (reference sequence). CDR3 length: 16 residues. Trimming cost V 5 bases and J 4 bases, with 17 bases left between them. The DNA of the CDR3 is TGTGCCAGCAGCCCCCTGGCGGGAAATTTCACCGGGGAGCTGTTTTTT. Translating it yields CASSPLAGNFTGELFF.